The clone carrying this T cell receptor beta chain was counted many times. This record belongs to a study of CD8 T cells in ankylosing spondylitis. The CDR3 loop spans 13 amino acids. V lost 6 bases, J lost 4 bases, and 15 bases lay in between. Germline loops: CDR1 SQVTM, CDR2 ANQGSEA. TCRdb re-analysed the 5' RACE reads in MiXCR, keeping a single row per CDR3 protein. This sample has 200,000 to 300,000 distinct CDR3 sequences; about 24% occur once, and the top ten carry less than 0.75%. This receptor was obtained from a male donor with ankylosing spondylitis or in good health (not recorded which). The chain joins TRBV29-1 to TRBJ1-1, with a tentative D call TRBD1 (5 bases). The sequencing sample was made of blood, either unsorted or a sorted T cell fraction (not recorded which). The CDR3 coding sequence is TGCAGCGTGATAGGGCAGGGACCCACTGAAGCTTTCTTT. Its protein is CSVIGQGPTEAFF. The full variable domain, in which reference TRBV29-1 and TRBJ1-1 provide the parts outside the CDR3, is SAVISQKPSRDICQRGTSLTIQCQVDSQVTMMFWYRQQPGQSLTLIATANQGSEATYESGFVIDKFPISRPNLTFSTLTVSNMSPEDSSIYLCSVIGQGPTEAFFGQGTRLTVV.